The rows below give T cell receptor beta chains drawn from one sample of a study of tumor and adjacent non-tumor tissue in lung cancer. A single record per CDR3 protein comes from TCRdb applying MiXCR to the multiplex PCR reads. The sample records 60,000 to 85,000 distinct CDR3 sequences, approximately 73% being singletons. Sequencing input: distant non-tumor lung tissue. The source of these receptors is a man aged 55-75 years with non-small cell lung cancer. CDR3s include the opening cysteine and the closing phenylalanine or tryptophan. D genes are given only for firm matches. Clone size is stated in some rows and not others, as once, few, many or a class when expanded.

v_call	d_call	j_call	clone_size	cdr3_aa	cdr3_nt
TRBV11-1	TRBD1	TRBJ2-3	NA	CAINPVTGFTNTQYF	TGTGCCATCAATCCCGTGACAGGGTTCACAAATACGCAGTATTTT
TRBV28	NA	TRBJ2-5	NA	CASNSPGAQETQYF	TGTGCCAGCAATTCCCCCGGGGCTCAAGAGACCCAGTACTTC
TRBV11-2	NA	TRBJ1-1	NA	CASNLDSRDLEAFF	TGTGCCAGCAACTTAGACTCGAGAGACCTTGAAGCTTTCTTT
TRBV29-1	TRBD1	TRBJ2-3	NA	CSVDTTRTGVADTQYF	TGCAGTGTCGATACAACCAGGACAGGGGTCGCAGATACGCAATATTTT
TRBV2	TRBD2	TRBJ2-1	many	CASSGTGGGGEQFF	TGTGCCAGCAGTGGGACGGGAGGGGGAGGAGAGCAGTTCTTC
TRBV5-6	TRBD2	TRBJ2-7	NA	CANSLFREESYEQYF	TGTGCCAACAGCTTGTTTCGGGAGGAATCCTACGAACAGTACTTC
TRBV6-2/TRBV6-3	NA	TRBJ1-1	few	CTSSYWIWGVSTEAFF	TGTACCAGCAGTTACTGGATCTGGGGGGTCAGCACTGAAGCTTTCTTT
TRBV6-2/TRBV6-3	NA	TRBJ2-4	NA	CAGSPHQGGAKNIQYF	TGTGCCGGCAGTCCCCATCAGGGCGGAGCCAAAAACATTCAGTACTTC
TRBV24-1	TRBD1	TRBJ2-7	NA	CVTSWGQGYEQYF	TGTGTCACCAGTTGGGGACAGGGTTACGAGCAATACTTC
TRBV5-1	NA	TRBJ2-6	NA	CASSRGNVGGANVLAF	TGCGCCAGCAGCCGGGGGAATGTTGGCGGGGCCAACGTCCTGGCTTTC
TRBV18	NA	TRBJ2-5	NA	CASSPVLATTGHETQYF	TGTGCCAGCTCACCGGTTCTAGCGACAACGGGGCATGAGACCCAGTACTTC
TRBV11-2	NA	TRBJ1-1	NA	CASSPGGGTEALF	TGTGCCAGTAGCCCCGGGGGGGGCACTGAAGCTCTCTTT
TRBV28	NA	TRBJ2-4	NA	CVTGGRARTKNIQYF	TGTGTCACCGGCGGCCGGGCTAGAACCAAAAACATTCAGTACTTC
TRBV11-1	NA	TRBJ2-5	once	CASMKDTYQETRYF	TGTGCCAGCATGAAAGACACGTACCAAGAGACCCGGTACTTC
TRBV12-5	TRBD1	TRBJ1-1	NA	CASGLEGSGQGTPGTEAFF	TGTGCTAGTGGTCTGGAGGGGTCGGGACAGGGGACCCCGGGCACTGAAGCTTTCTTT
TRBV29-1	NA	TRBJ1-1	NA	CSVGEGSLFF	NA
TRBV7-8	NA	TRBJ2-7	NA	CASSLLGLAVSSYEHYF	TGTGCCAGCAGTTTATTAGGGTTGGCAGTAAGCTCCTACGAGCACTACTTC
TRBV6-5	TRBD1	TRBJ1-5	NA	CASGYSGGNQPQHF	TGTGCCAGTGGTTATTCAGGGGGTAATCAGCCCCAGCATTTT
TRBV28	NA	TRBJ1-2	NA	CASSLLWTKNGYTF	TGTGCCAGCAGCCTACTATGGACCAAAAATGGCTACACCTTC
TRBV11-1	NA	TRBJ2-7	NA	CASSLDEEGRYEQYF	TGTGCTAGCAGCTTAGACGAGGAGGGCCGCTACGAGCAGTACTTC
TRBV24-1	NA	TRBJ2-3	NA	CVTSEYPGLEIDTQYF	TGTGTCACCAGTGAATATCCGGGGCTGGAGATAGATACGCAGTATTTT
TRBV4-1	TRBD1	TRBJ1-1	NA	CTSSHMGQGKPEAFF	TGTACCAGCAGCCACATGGGACAGGGGAAACCTGAAGCTTTCTTT
TRBV15	NA	TRBJ2-7	many	CATSRGRDGYEQYF	TGTGCCACCAGCAGAGGCAGGGATGGTTACGAGCAGTACTTC
TRBV29-1	NA	TRBJ2-3	once	CSAIRSTDTQYF	TGCAGTGCTATCCGATCCACAGATACGCAGTATTTT
TRBV29-1	NA	TRBJ2-5	few	CSAANRYQETQYF	TGCAGCGCAGCGAATAGATACCAAGAGACCCAGTACTTC
TRBV20-1	NA	TRBJ2-5	many	CSASAKGPTETQYF	TGCAGTGCTAGTGCCAAAGGACCAACGGAGACCCAGTACTTC
TRBV29-1	NA	TRBJ2-5	NA	CSVSDWYQETRYF	TGCAGCGTTTCGGACTGGTACCAAGAGACCCGGTACTTC
TRBV19	TRBD2	TRBJ2-2	few	CASSIDPLAQNTGELFF	TGTGCCAGTAGTATAGATCCACTAGCGCAGAACACCGGGGAGCTGTTTTTT
TRBV4-2	NA	TRBJ1-1	NA	CASSQEHGNIEALF	TGTGCCAGCAGCCAGGAGCATGGGAACATTGAAGCTCTCTTT
TRBV6-5	NA	TRBJ2-4	NA	CASSYNWGPGNIQYF	TGTGCCAGTAGTTACAACTGGGGTCCGGGGAACATTCAGTACTTC
TRBV28	NA	TRBJ2-2	many	CASSWDTEINTGELFF	TGTGCCAGCAGTTGGGACACCGAAATTAACACCGGGGAGCTGTTTTTT
TRBV28	TRBD2	TRBJ2-2	few	CVSADGLARNTGELFF	TGTGTCAGTGCCGATGGACTAGCTCGGAACACCGGGGAGCTGTTTTTT
TRBV7-9	NA	TRBJ1-5	many	CASSFSDQPQHF	TGTGCCAGCAGCTTTTCGGATCAGCCCCAGCATTTT
TRBV6-1	TRBD2	TRBJ2-7	NA	CATSVRRGAGGSYKQYF	TGTGCCACCTCTGTCCGTCGGGGTGCGGGAGGATCCTACAAGCAGTACTTC
TRBV11-3	NA	TRBJ2-7	NA	CTSSPPGQGAREQYF	TGTACCAGCAGCCCCCCGGGTCAGGGTGCTCGGGAGCAGTACTTC
TRBV20-1	TRBD1	TRBJ2-7	NA	CSATQGLSSYEQYF	TGCAGTGCTACACAGGGGTTAAGCTCCTACGAGCAGTACTTC
TRBV24-1	NA	TRBJ1-2	NA	CTTRSGADGGYTF	TGTACCACCCGATCCGGAGCGGATGGCGGCTACACCTTC
TRBV13	TRBD1	TRBJ1-6	NA	CASGDSNSNSPLHF	TGTGCCAGCGGGGACAGTAATTCAAATTCACCCCTCCACTTC
TRBV7-8	NA	TRBJ1-5	NA	CASSLVTDLSNQPQHF	TGTGCCAGCAGCTTAGTTACGGACCTTAGTAATCAGCCCCAGCATTTT
TRBV11-2	NA	TRBJ1-1	medium-sized	CASSTGPMNTEAFF	TGTGCCAGCAGCACGGGCCCCATGAACACTGAAGCTTTCTTT
TRBV6-1	TRBD2	TRBJ2-1	NA	CASSAQSWTSGGMDEQFF	TGTGCCAGCAGCGCCCAATCCTGGACTAGCGGGGGGATGGATGAGCAGTTCTTC
TRBV12-3/TRBV12-4	TRBD1	TRBJ1-5	NA	CASSRAPGTGVVLGNQPQHF	TGTGCCAGCAGTCGGGCCCCCGGCACAGGGGTGGTATTGGGCAATCAGCCCCAGCATTTT
TRBV11-2	NA	TRBJ2-7	NA	CASSQDSTYEQYF	TGTGCCAGCAGTCAAGACAGTACCTACGAGCAGTACTTC